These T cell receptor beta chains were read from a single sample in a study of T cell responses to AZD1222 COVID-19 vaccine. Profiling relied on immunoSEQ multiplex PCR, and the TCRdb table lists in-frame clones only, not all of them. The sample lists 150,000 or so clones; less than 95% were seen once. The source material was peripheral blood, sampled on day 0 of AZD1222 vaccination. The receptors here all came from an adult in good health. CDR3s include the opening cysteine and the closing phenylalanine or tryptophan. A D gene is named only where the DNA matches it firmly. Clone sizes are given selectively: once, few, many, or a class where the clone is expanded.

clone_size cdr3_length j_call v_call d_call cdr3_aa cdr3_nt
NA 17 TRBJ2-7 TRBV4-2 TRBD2 CASSQDPTSGSGNEQYF TGTGCCAGCAGCCAGGATCCGACTAGCGGGAGTGGGAACGAGCAGTACTTC
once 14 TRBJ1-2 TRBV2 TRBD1 CASRGQATNYGYTF TGTGCCAGCAGGGGACAGGCCACTAACTATGGCTACACCTTC
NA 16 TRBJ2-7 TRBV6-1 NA CASSDRQGRGAYEQYF TGTGCCAGCAGTGACAGGCAGGGGCGAGGCGCATACGAGCAGTACTTC
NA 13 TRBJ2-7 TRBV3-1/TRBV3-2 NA CASTGSRVGEQYF TGTGCCAGCACCGGATCCAGGGTCGGCGAGCAGTACTTC
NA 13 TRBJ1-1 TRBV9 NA CASSKWEGTEAFF TGTGCCAGCAGCAAGTGGGAAGGGACTGAAGCTTTCTTT
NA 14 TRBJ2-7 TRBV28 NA CASSFGGISYEQYF TGTGCCAGCAGTTTCGGGGGAATCTCCTACGAGCAGTACTTC
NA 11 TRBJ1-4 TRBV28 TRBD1 CASGTGTGLFF TGTGCCAGCGGAACCGGGACAGGACTGTTTTTT
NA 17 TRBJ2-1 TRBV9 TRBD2 CASSVGWTSGSYNEQFF TGTGCCAGCAGCGTAGGATGGACTAGCGGTTCCTACAATGAGCAGTTCTTC
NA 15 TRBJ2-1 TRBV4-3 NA CASSQDRSSNNEQFF TGCGCCAGCAGCCAAGATCGCAGCAGCAACAATGAGCAGTTCTTC
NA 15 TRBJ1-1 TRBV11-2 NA CASSLAAVMNTEAFF TGTGCCAGCAGCTTAGCGGCAGTTATGAACACTGAAGCTTTCTTT
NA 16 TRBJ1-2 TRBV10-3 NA CAISESSGSFNYGYTF TGTGCCATCAGTGAGTCCTCCGGCAGCTTTAACTATGGCTACACCTTC
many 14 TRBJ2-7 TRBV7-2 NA CASSYYSTGYEQYF TGTGCCAGCAGCTACTACTCGACAGGCTACGAGCAGTACTTC
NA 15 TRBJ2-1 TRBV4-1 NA CASSQVSDSYNEQFF TGCGCCAGCAGCCAAGTTTCGGACTCGTACAATGAGCAGTTCTTC
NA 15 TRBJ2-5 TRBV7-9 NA CASSLAQGLGETQYF TGTGCCAGCAGCTTAGCGCAGGGCTTGGGGGAGACCCAGTACTTC
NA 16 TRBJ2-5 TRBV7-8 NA CASSLRASEGGEAQYF TGTGCCAGCAGCTTACGGGCTAGCGAGGGGGGGGAAGCCCAGTACTTC
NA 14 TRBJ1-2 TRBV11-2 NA CASSSVRGRGGYTF TGTGCCAGCAGCTCAGTTCGGGGGAGAGGAGGCTACACCTTC
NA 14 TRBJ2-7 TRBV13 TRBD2 CASSRLAATYEQYF TGTGCCAGCAGCCGACTAGCGGCTACCTACGAGCAGTACTTC
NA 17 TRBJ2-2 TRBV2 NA CASSGPIAGKVLSELFF TGTGCCAGCAGTGGTCCTATTGCAGGGAAAGTCCTCTCGGAGCTGTTTTTT
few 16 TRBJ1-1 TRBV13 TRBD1 CASSSSIRTGAHEAFF TGTGCCAGCAGCTCCTCAATCCGGACAGGGGCACATGAAGCTTTCTTT
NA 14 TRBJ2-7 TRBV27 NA CASSIHRDGYEQYF TGTGCCAGCAGTATTCACCGGGACGGCTACGAGCAGTACTTC
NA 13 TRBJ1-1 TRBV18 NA CASSPRENTEAFF TGTGCCAGCTCACCACGGGAGAACACTGAAGCTTTCTTT
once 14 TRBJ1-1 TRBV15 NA CATSRVREYTEAFF TGTGCCACCAGCAGAGTTCGGGAGTACACTGAAGCTTTCTTT
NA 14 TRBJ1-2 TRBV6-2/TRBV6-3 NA CASSYSSASYGYTF TGTGCCAGCAGTTACTCTTCTGCCTCCTATGGCTACACCTTC
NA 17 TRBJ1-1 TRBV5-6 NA CASSLGLRDGTNTEAFF TGTGCCAGCAGCTTGGGGCTGAGGGACGGAACGAACACTGAAGCTTTCTTT
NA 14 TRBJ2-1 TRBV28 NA CASSFLRKRDEQFF TGTGCCAGCAGTTTTTTACGTAAAAGGGATGAGCAGTTCTTC
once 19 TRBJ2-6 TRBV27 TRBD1 CASSPYMTGGAVGANVLTF TGTGCCAGCAGTCCCTACATGACAGGGGGCGCGGTGGGGGCCAACGTCCTGACTTTC
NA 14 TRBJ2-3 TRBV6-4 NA CASSDMGGTDTQYF TGTGCCAGCAGTGACATGGGAGGCACAGATACGCAGTATTTT